This T cell receptor (beta chain) was found in a study of T-cell reconstitution after alpha-beta-depleted transplantation in children. This clonotype showed up many times. Per germline, CDR1 MNHEY and CDR2 SMNVEV (reference sequence). Trimming stripped 2 bases from V and 0 bases from J, with 7 bases between. The CDR3 runs to 15 residues. Unique molecular identifiers were used in preparing the TCRbeta library. From the PCR reads, TCRdb called clonotypes with MiXCR, one entry per CDR3 protein. The sample has roughly 200,000 distinct CDR3 sequences, more than 6.5% seen once. The clonotype originates from a human donor who donated a stem cell graft to a child with Wiskott-Aldrich syndrome. This chain connects TRBV27 to TRBJ2-2, with D perhaps being TRBD1 or TRBD2 (5 bases each). The material sequenced was PBMCs from the stem cell graft donor, taken from the stem cell graft. The CDR3 protein is CASSLRGANTGELFF. The CDR3 region has the DNA TGTGCCAGCAGTTTACGGGGCGCGAACACCGGGGAGCTGTTTTTT.